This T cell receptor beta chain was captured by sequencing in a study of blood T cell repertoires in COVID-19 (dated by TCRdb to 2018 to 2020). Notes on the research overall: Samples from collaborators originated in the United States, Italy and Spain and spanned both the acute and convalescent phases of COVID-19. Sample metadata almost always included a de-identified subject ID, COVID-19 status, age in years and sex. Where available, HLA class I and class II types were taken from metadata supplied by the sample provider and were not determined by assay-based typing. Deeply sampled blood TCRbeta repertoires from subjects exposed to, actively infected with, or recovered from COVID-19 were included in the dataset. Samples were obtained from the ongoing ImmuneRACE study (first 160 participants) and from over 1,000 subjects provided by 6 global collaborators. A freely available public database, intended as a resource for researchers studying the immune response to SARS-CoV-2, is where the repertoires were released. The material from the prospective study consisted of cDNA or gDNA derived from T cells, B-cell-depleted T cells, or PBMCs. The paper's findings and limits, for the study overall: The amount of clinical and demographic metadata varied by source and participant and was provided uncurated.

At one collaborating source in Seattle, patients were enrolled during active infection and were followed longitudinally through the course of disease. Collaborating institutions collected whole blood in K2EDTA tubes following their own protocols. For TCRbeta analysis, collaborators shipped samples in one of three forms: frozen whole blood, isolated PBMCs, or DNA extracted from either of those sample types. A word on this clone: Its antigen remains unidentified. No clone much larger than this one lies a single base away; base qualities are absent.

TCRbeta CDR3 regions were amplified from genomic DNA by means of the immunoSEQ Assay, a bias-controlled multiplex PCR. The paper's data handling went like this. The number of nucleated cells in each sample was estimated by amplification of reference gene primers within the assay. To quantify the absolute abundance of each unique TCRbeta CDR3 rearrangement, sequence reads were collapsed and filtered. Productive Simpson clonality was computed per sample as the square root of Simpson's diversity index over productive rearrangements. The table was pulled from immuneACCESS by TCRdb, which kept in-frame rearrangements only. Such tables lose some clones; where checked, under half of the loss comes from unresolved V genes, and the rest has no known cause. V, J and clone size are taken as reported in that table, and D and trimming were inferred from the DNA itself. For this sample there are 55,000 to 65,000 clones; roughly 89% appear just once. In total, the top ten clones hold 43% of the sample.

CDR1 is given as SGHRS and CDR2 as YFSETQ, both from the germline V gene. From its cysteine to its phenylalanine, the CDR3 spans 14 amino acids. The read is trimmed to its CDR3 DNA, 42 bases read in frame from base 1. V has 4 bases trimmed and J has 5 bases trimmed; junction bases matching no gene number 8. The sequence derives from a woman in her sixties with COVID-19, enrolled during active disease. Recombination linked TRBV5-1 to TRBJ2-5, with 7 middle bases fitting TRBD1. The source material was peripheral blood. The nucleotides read TGCGCCAGCAGCCGGGGACAGCAGGAGGAGACCCAGTACTTC. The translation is CASSRGQQEETQYF.